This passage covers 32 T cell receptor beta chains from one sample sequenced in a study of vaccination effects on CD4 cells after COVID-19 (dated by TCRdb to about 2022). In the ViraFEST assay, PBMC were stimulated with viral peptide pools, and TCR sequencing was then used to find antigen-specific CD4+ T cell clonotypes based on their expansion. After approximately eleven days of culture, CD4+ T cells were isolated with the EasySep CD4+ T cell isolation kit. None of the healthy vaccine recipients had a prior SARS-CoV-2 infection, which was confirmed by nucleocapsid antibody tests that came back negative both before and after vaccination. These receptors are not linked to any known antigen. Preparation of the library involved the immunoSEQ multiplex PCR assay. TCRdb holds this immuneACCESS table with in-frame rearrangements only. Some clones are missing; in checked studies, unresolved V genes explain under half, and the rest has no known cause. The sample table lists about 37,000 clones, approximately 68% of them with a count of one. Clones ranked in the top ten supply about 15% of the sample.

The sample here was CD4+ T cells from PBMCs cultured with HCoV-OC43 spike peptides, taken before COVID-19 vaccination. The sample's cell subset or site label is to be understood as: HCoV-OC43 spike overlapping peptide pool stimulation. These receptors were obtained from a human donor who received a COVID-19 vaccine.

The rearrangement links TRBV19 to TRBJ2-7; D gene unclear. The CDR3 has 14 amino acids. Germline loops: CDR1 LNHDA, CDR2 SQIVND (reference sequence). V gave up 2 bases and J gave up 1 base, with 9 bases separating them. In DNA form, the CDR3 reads TGTGCCAGTAGTATATCTCTGGAATCCTACGAGCAGTACTTC. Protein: CASSISLESYEQYF.

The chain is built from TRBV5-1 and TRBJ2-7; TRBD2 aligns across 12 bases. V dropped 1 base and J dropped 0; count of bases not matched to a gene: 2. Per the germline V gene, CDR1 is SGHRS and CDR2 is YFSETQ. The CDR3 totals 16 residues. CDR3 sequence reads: CASSLTLAGGSYEQYF. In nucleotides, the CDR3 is TGCGCCAGCAGCTTGACACTAGCGGGGGGCTCCTACGAGCAGTACTTC.

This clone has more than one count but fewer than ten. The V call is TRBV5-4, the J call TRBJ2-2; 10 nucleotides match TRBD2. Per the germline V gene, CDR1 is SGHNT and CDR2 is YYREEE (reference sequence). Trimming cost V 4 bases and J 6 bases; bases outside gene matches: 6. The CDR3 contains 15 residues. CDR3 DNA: TGTGCCAGCAGCAAGAGCGGGAGGGCGGCCGGGGAGCTGTTTTTT. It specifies CASSKSGRAAGELFF.

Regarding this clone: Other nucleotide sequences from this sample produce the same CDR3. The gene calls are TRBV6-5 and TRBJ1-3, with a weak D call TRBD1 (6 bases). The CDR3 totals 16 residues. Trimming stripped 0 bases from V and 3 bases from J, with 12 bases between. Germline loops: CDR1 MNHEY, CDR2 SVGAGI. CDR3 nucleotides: TGTGCCAGCAGTTACTCGAGGGGCAGGGGTGGAAACACCATATATTTT. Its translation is CASSYSRGRGGNTIYF.

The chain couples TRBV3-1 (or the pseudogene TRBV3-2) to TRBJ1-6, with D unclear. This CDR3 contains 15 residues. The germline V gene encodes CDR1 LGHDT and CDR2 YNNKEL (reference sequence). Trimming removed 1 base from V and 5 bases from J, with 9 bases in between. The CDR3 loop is CASSQGVGNNSPLHF. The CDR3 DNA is TGTGCCAGCAGCCAAGGGGTTGGGAATAATTCACCCCTCCACTTT.

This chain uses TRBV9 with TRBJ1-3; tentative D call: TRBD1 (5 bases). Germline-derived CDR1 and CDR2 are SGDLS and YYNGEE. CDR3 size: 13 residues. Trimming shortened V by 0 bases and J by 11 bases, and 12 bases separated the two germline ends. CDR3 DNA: TGTGCCAGCAGCGTAGGCCGTGGGGGACCCATATATTTT. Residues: CASSVGRGGPIYF.

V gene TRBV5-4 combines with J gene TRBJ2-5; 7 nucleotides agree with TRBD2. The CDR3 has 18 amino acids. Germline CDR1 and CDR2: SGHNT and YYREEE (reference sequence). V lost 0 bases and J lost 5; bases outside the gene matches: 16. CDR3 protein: CASSLDLARGIGRETQYF. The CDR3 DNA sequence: TGTGCCAGCAGCTTGGATCTAGCCCGGGGTATCGGGAGGGAGACCCAGTACTTC.

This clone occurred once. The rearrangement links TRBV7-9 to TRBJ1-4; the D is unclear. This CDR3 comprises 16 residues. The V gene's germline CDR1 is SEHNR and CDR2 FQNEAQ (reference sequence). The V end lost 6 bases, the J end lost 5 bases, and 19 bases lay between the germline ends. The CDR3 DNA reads TGTGCCAGCAGTTCGGACTTATCCTTGGGGAATGAAAAACTGTTTTTT. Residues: CASSSDLSLGNEKLFF.

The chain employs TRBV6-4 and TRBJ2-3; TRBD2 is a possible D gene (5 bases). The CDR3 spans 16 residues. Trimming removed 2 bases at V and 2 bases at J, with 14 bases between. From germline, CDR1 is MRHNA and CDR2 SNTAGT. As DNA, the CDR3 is TGTGCCAGCAGTGACGGAGGCGGAAGAAACACAGATACGCAGTATTTT. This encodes CASSDGGGRNTDTQYF.

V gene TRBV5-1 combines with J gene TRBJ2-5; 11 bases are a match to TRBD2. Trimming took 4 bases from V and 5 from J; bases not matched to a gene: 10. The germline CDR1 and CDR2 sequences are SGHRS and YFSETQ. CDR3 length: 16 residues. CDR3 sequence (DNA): TGCGCCAGCAGCCTCCTTAGCGGGGGGGCCCCGGAGACCCAGTACTTC. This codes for CASSLLSGGAPETQYF. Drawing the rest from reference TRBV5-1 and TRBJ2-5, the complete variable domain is KAGVTQTPRYLIKTRGQQVTLSCSPISGHRSVSWYQQTPGQGLQFLFEYFSETQRNKGNFPGRFSGRQFSNSRSEMNVSTLELGDSALYLCASSLLSGGAPETQYFGPGTRLLVL.

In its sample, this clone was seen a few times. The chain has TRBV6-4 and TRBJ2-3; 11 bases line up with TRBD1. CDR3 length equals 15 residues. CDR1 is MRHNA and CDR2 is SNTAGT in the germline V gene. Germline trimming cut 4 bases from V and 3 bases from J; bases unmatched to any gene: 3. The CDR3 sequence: CASSGGQGATDTQYF. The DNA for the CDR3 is TGTGCCAGCAGTGGAGGACAGGGGGCTACAGATACGCAGTATTTT.

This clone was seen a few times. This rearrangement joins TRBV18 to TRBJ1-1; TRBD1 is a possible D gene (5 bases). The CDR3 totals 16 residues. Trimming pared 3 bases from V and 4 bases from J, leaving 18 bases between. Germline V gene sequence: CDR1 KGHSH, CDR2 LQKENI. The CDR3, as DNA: TGTGCCAGCTCACCGATGGACAACCCGAGGGGCACTGAAGCTTTCTTT. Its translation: CASSPMDNPRGTEAFF.

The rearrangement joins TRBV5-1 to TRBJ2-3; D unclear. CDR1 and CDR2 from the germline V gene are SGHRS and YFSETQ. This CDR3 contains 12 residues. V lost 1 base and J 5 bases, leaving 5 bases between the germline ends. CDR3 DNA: TGCGCCAGCAGCTTGTTAGGAGATACGCAGTATTTT. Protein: CASSLLGDTQYF.

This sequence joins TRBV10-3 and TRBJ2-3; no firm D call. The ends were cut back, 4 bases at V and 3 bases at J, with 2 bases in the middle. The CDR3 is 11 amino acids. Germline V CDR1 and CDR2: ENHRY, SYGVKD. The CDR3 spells CAISGTDTQYF. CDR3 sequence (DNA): TGTGCCATCAGTGGGACAGATACGCAGTATTTT.

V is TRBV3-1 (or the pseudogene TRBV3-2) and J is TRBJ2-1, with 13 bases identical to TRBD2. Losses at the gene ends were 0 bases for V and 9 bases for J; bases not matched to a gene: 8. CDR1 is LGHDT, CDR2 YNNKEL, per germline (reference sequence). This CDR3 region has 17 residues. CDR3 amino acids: CASSQELGTSGKSEQFF. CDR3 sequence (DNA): TGTGCCAGCAGCCAAGAACTTGGGACTAGCGGGAAATCTGAGCAGTTCTTC.

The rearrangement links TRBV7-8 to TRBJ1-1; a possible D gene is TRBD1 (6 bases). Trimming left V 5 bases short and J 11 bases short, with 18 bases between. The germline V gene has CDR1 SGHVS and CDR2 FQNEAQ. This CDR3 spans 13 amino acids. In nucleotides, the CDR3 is TGTGCCAGCAGCCACAGGGAAGGCGGTTGGGCTTTCTTT. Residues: CASSHREGGWAFF.

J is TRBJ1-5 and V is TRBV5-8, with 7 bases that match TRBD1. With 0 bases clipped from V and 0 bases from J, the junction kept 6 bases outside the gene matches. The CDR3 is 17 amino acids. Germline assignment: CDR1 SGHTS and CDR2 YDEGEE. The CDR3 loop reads CASSLGQGGDSNQPQHF. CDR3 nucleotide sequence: TGTGCCAGCAGCTTGGGACAGGGCGGAGATAGCAATCAGCCCCAGCATTTT.

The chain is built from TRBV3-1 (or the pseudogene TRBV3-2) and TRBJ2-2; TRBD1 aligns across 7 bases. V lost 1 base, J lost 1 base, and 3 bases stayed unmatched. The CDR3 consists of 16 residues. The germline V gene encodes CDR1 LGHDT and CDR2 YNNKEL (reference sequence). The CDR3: CASSQGDRKNTGELFF. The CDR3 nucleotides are TGTGCCAGCAGCCAAGGGGACAGAAAGAACACCGGGGAGCTGTTTTTT.

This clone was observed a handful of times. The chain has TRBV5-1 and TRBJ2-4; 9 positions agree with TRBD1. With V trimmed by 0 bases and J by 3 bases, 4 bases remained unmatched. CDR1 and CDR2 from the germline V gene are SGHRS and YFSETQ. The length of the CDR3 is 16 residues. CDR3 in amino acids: CASSLEPTGGKNIQYF. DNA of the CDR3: TGCGCCAGCAGCTTGGAACCGACAGGGGGCAAAAACATTCAGTACTTC.

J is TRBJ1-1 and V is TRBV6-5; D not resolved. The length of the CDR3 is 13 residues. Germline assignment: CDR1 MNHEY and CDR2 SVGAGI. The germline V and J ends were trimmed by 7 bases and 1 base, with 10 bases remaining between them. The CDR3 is CASTQSRNTEAFF. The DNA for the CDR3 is TGTGCCAGCACACAAAGTAGGAACACTGAAGCTTTCTTT.

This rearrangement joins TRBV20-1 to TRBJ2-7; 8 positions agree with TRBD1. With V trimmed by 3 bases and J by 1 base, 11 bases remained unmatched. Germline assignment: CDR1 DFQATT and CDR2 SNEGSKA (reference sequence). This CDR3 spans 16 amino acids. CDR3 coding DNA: TGCAGTGCTAGTAGGGCAGGGGGCGCGGGGTCCTACGAGCAGTACTTC. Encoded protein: CSASRAGGAGSYEQYF.

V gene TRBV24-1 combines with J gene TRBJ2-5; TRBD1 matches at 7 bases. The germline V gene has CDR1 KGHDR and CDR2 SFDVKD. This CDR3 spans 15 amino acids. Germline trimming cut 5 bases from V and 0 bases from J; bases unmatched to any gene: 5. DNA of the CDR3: TGTGCCACCAGTGTGCTGGACAGGTACCAAGAGACCCAGTACTTC. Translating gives CATSVLDRYQETQYF.

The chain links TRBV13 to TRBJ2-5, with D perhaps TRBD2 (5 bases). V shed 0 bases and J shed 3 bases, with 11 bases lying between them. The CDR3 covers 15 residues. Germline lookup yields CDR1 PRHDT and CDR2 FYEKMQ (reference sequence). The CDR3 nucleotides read TGTGCCAGCAGCTTAGGCCGGGATCTTAAAGAGACCCAGTACTTC. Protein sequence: CASSLGRDLKETQYF.

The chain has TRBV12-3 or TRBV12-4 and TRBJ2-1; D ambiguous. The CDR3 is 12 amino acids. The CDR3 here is CAAYWGYNEQFF. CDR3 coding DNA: TGTGCAGCTTACTGGGGCTACAATGAGCAGTTCTTC.

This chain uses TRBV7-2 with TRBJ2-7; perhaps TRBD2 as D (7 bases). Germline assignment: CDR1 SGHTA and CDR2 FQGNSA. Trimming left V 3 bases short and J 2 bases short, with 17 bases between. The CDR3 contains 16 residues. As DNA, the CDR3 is TGTGCCAGCAGCTTGGAACTCGGGGGGCCTACCTACGAGCAGTACTTC. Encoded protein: CASSLELGGPTYEQYF.

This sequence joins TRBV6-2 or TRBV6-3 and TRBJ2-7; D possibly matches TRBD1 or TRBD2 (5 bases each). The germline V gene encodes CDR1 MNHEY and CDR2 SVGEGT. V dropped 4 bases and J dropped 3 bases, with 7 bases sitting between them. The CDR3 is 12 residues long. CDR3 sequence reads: CASSWGYYEQYF. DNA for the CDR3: TGTGCCAGCAGTTGGGGGTACTACGAGCAGTACTTC.

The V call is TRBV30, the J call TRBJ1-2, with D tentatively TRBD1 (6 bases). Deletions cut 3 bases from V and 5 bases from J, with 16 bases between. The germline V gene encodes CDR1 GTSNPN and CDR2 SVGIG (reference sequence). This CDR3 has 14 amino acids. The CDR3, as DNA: TGTGCCTGGAGAGTCCGTGAAGGGGGGTATGGCTACACCTTC. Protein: CAWRVREGGYGYTF.

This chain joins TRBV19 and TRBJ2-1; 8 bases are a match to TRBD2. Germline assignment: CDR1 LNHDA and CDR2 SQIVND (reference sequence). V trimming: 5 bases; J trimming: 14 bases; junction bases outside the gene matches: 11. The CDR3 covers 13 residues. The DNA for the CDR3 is TGTGCCAGTAGTTACAATGCGGGAGGCTTTAAGTTCTTC. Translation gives CASSYNAGGFKFF. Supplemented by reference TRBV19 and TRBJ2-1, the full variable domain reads DGGITQSPKYLFRKEGQNVTLSCEQNLNHDAMYWYRQDPGQGLRLIYYSQIVNDFQKGDIAEGYSVSREKKESFPLTVTSAQKNPTAFYLCASSYNAGGFKFFGPGTRLTVL.

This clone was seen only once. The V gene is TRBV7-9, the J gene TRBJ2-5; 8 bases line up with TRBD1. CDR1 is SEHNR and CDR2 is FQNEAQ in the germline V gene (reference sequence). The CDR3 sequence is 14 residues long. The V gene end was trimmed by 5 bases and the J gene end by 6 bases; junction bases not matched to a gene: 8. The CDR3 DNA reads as TGTGCCAGCAGCCACTTCAGACAGGGGAAGACCCAGTACTTC. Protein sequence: CASSHFRQGKTQYF.

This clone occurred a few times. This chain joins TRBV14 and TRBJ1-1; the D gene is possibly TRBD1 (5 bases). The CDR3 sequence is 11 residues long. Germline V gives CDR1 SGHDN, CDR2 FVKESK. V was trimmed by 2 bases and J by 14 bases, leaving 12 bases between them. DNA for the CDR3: TGTGCCAGCAGCCAAAGTGGCAGGGTCTTCTTT. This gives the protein CASSQSGRVFF.

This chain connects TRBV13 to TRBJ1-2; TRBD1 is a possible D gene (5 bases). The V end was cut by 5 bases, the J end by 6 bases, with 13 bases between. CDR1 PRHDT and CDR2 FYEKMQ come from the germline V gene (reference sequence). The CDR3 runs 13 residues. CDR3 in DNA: TGTGCCAGCAGCCTCGGCTCGACAGATGGCTACACCTTC. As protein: CASSLGSTDGYTF.

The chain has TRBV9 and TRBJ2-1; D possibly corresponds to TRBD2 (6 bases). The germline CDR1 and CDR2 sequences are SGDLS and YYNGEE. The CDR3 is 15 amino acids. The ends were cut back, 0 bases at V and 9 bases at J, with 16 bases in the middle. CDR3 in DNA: TGTGCCAGCAGCGTAGGCGGGGTCGATAGTGGTGAGCAGTTCTTC. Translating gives CASSVGGVDSGEQFF.